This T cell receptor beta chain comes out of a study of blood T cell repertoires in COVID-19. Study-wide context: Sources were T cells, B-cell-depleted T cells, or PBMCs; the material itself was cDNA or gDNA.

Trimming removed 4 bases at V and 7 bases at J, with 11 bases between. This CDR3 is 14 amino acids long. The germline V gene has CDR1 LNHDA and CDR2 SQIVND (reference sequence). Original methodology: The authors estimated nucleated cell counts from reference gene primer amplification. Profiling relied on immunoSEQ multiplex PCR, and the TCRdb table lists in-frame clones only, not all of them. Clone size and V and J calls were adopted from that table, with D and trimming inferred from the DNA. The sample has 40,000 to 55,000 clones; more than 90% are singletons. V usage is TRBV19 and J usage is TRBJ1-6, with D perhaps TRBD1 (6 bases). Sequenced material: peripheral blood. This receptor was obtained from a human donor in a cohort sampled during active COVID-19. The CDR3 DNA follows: TGTGCCAGTAGTACCGGACAGACCAATTCACCCCTCCACTTT. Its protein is CASSTGQTNSPLHF.